The present entry profiles one TCR beta chain with its context. There is no known antigen for this receptor. The sample holds no much larger clone one base away, and base qualities are not on file. The data were taken from a study of cytotoxic CD8 clonotypes in ibrutinib-treated CLL (dated by TCRdb to about 2021). Study-level background: The cohort included about 15 treatment-naive and eleven to twelve relapsed/refractory patients; 17 were IGHV unmutated. Partial responses were observed in 24 patients and complete responses in 2; after a median follow-up of 68 months, remission was maintained in 15 or so patients and progression was observed in approximately 12. Response samples were taken after a median of 12 months on treatment, ranging from about 6 to 36 months. On average, each sample yielded 255,043 productive templates and 80,000 to 95,000 productive rearrangements. Longitudinal samples were available for 26 of the 86 trial participants. Cryopreserved peripheral blood mononuclear cells were obtained prior to treatment, at the time of response, and at either disease progression or sustained remission. Every remission and progressive disease sample was obtained while ibrutinib was still being received by the patients. The paper as a whole reports these results and caveats: Clonality rose at ibrutinib response, remained stable during sustained remission, and dropped back toward baseline at progression. Public clonotypes were rare and either shrank or stayed stable during treatment, and the rise in clonality at ibrutinib response reflected expansion of private clonotypes. Baseline clonality exceeded that of age-matched healthy donors and correlated strongly with circulating CD8+ T-cell counts. Sustained-remission and progressing patients did not have matched sampling times, and lymph node repertoires were not examined.

According to the study, the label for this sample's time point signals: roughly 12 months on ibrutinib. For TCR beta library preparation, 1.5 to 2 micrograms of genomic DNA were extracted from the cryopreserved PBMCs. Longitudinal blood samples from CLL patients receiving ibrutinib monotherapy were subjected to high-throughput TCR beta sequencing. The patients were enrolled in a single-center, open-label phase 2 trial of ibrutinib monotherapy. CDR1 SGHNT and CDR2 YENEEA are derived from the germline V gene. The CDR3 holds 14 amino acids from the cysteine to the phenylalanine. Here the CDR3 DNA is all that survives: 42 bases in frame from base 1. Germline trimming amounts to 1 base on V and 4 bases on J, with 3 as the count of junction bases outside the gene matches. A MiSeq instrument was used for deep resolution sequencing, which targeted depths ranging from 1 in 1 million up to 1 in 200,000 T cells, with coverage averaging 10x for each clonotype. TCR beta libraries were generated with the immunoSEQ hsTCRB Kit. The source study handled its data this way. Data were analyzed with ImmunoSEQ Data Assistant and ImmunoSEQ Analyzer, with V, D and J genes assigned per IMGT definitions. Clonality was computed as one minus normalized Shannon entropy of productive rearrangement frequencies, ranging from 0 to 1. Public clonotype analysis was restricted to overrepresented clonotypes comprising at least 0.05% of each patient's repertoire. Repertoires from approximately 13 age-matched healthy donors in immuneACCESS were used as clonality controls. TCRdb's version of the immuneACCESS table is confined to in-frame rearrangements and falls short of the full clone set. An unresolved V gene accounts for under half of the shortfall where checked; the remainder is of unknown origin. That table is the source of V, J and clone size, and D and trimming were worked out from the DNA. Within this sample are roughly 220,000 clones, with roughly 73% of them counted one time only. Together, the top ten hold around 10% of the sample.

The receptor was isolated from a human donor with chronic lymphocytic leukemia. Sample: PBMCs, taken after 12 months of ibrutinib treatment. The V gene is TRBV11-3 and the J gene is TRBJ2-5, with 7 bases in between that match TRBD2. The sequenced DNA is TGTGCCAGCAGCTTAGGGGAGGGAGGAGAGACCCAGTACTTC. It translates as CASSLGEGGETQYF.